The clone carrying this TCR beta chain was recorded at least ten times. Its antigen is unknown. This entry comes from a study of T cells in Graves' hyperthyroidism and ophthalmopathy. Study observations and caveats: Progression to ophthalmopathy was predicted a median of 6.5 months early.

Those with hyperthyroidism were 18 to 65 years old, newly diagnosed, and ill for under 2 months. Diagnoses used clinical symptoms, serum thyroxine and TRAb, thyroid ultrasound and orbital computed tomography. Per germline, CDR1 SGHTA and CDR2 FQGNSA. The trim removed 5 bases at V and 5 bases at J, leaving 10 bases unmatched. The CDR3 runs 16 residues. What was amplified from RNA transcripts were TCR beta CDR3 regions. TCR CDR3 underwent first-round RT-PCR with the HTBI primer set. TCRdb re-called the multiplex PCR reads with MiXCR, one entry per CDR3 protein. The table includes roughly 740,000 distinct CDR3 sequences, 16% detected once.

The sample consisted of blood. The sequence derives from a man younger than 30 with Graves' hyperthyroidism. This rearrangement joins TRBV7-2 to TRBJ2-5; 11 bases agree with TRBD2. The CDR3 protein is CASSPRTSGLAETQYF. The CDR3 DNA is TGTGCCAGCAGCCCGCGGACTAGCGGGCTAGCGGAGACCCAGTACTTC.